Listed below are T cell receptor beta chains from one sample, sequenced in a study of cytomegalovirus exposure and HLA in healthy donors. Clones were sequenced by immunoSEQ multiplex PCR, and TCRdb holds only the in-frame ones, with some missing. The repertoire holds approximately 150,000 clones, 77% seen once, with over 0.8% in the top ten. Input material: PBMCs. The receptors originated from a woman aged 60-75 years in good health and CMV-seronegative. Each CDR3 is given without its conserved first and last residue. Each record gives: clone size, V gene, J gene, CDR3 length, CDR3 protein. Where a row states a size, it is once, few, many or the class of an expanded clone; other rows omit it.

NA,TRBV28,TRBJ2-6,13,ASSYRGTGANVLT
once,TRBV27,TRBJ2-1,12,ASSLRGTNNEQF
NA,TRBV28,TRBJ2-2,12,ATPGQGNTGELF
NA,TRBV5-1,TRBJ2-2,14,ASSLLAGVRTGELF
NA,TRBV7-3,TRBJ1-1,11,ASKTDAPAEAF
NA,TRBV30,TRBJ1-6,13,AWRVTGGLNSPLH
few,TRBV30,TRBJ2-5,10,AWNPGQETQY
NA,TRBV4-1,TRBJ2-3,15,ASSPLVGGGASDTQY
once,TRBV7-3,TRBJ2-3,11,ASSYQGADTQY
NA,TRBV7-9,TRBJ1-6,11,ASSTGYNSPLH
NA,TRBV10-3,TRBJ1-5,16,AIIPGQVSLPRNQPQH
NA,TRBV27,TRBJ2-1,14,ASSSTTSGRMNEQF
NA,TRBV27,TRBJ1-2,11,ASSFHANHGYT
NA,TRBV7-9,TRBJ1-5,16,SSSIGTAGQFSNQPQH
NA,TRBV28,TRBJ2-7,10,ASSLGSYEQY
NA,TRBV28,TRBJ1-2,12,ASSGGRTNYGYT
NA,TRBV5-8,TRBJ1-1,18,ASPEPPGQGAPTLNTEAF
NA,TRBV30,TRBJ1-2,15,AWSVLLGQRKGYGYT
NA,TRBV18,TRBJ2-5,14,ASSPSSGGRQETQY
few,TRBV7-9,TRBJ2-7,12,ASSLVGAYYEQY
once,TRBV28,TRBJ1-4,12,ASRRGASNEKLF
NA,TRBV5-1,TRBJ2-5,13,ASSLRGTALETQY
NA,TRBV11-2,TRBJ2-3,13,ASSLDREPTDTQY
NA,TRBV28,TRBJ1-5,16,ASRRGGGGTGANQPQH
few,TRBV5-1,TRBJ2-5,13,ASSLVQGSRETQY
NA,TRBV7-3,TRBJ2-3,13,ASSFGGSRSDTQY
NA,TRBV9,TRBJ1-1,12,ASRGGQGNTEAF
NA,TRBV28,TRBJ1-3,14,ASSLGQGRPGNTIY
NA,TRBV5-1,TRBJ2-1,17,ASSKTGTTSGVIIDEQF
once,TRBV27,TRBJ2-1,13,ASSLNGVPYNEQF
NA,TRBV11-3,TRBJ2-7,13,ASSSGGGTIYEQY
once,TRBV6-6,TRBJ2-5,13,ASSYSRTAQETQY
NA,TRBV5-1,TRBJ1-1,12,ASSLQNRGREAF
NA,TRBV12-2,TRBJ2-7,12,ASRLTGNPYEQY
NA,TRBV10-2,TRBJ1-5,12,ASSESRGQQPQH
few,TRBV7-8,TRBJ1-3,12,ASSLGTGLNTIY
few,TRBV5-1,TRBJ2-2,16,ASSPGLAGGTNTGELF
NA,TRBV30,TRBJ2-1,8,AWSEEQQF
NA,TRBV9,TRBJ2-2,13,ASSVGLAAPGELF
NA,TRBV9,TRBJ2-3,18,ASMREAGGGRLASTDTQY
NA,TRBV5-1,TRBJ2-7,14,ASSLGGTGKSYEQY
NA,TRBV7-3,TRBJ1-2,11,ASSSTGNYGYT
NA,TRBV5-4,TRBJ2-7,11,ASSLRGTFEQY
once,TRBV5-1,TRBJ2-3,13,ASSLETSGKYTQY
few,TRBV30,TRBJ2-1,14,AWSVYKLAGYNEQF
NA,TRBV6-5,TRBJ1-2,9,ASSSDYGYT
once,TRBV7-2,TRBJ2-7,12,ASSLGRQGYEQY
NA,TRBV19,TRBJ2-1,12,ASKTSGIYNEQF
NA,TRBV30,TRBJ1-2,14,AWSSGTGGKLGGYT
NA,TRBV5-5,TRBJ2-5,15,ASSLAASGGLLETQY
NA,TRBV18,TRBJ2-7,12,ASSREGPTYEQY